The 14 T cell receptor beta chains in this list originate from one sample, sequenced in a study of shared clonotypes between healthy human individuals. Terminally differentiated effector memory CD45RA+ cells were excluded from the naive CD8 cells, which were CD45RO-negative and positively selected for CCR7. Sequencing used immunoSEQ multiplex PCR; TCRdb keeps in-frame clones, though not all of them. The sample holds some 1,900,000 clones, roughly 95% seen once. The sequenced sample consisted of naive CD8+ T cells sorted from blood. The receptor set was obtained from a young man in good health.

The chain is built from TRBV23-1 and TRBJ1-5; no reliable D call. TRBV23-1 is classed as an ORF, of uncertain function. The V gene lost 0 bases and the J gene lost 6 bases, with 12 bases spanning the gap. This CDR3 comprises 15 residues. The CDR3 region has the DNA TGCGCCAGCAGTCAATCAGGGCCAGTGCGTCAGCCCCAGCATTTT. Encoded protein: CASSQSGPVRQPQHF.

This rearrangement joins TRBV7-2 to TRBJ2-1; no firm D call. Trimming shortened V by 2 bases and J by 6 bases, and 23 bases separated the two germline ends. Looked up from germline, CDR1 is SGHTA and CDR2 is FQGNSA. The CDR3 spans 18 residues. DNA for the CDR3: TGTGCCAGCAGCTTACCCGGTACTAATCGCCACCTCTCCAATGAGCAGTTCTTC. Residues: CASSLPGTNRHLSNEQFF.

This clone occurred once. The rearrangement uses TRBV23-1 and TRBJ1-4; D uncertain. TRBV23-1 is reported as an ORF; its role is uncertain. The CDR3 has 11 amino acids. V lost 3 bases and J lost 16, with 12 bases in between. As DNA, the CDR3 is TGCGCCAGCAGTCATCCCCACCGGAGGTTTTTT. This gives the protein CASSHPHRRFF.

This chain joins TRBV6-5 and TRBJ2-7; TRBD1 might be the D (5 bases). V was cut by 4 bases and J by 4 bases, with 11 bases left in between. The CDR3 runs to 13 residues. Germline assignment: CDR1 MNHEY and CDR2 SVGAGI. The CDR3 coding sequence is TGTGCCAGCAGTTCCCTAGACAGTTACGAGCAGTACTTC. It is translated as CASSSLDSYEQYF.

The CDR3 loop reads CASSLTGQAFF. CDR3 nucleotides: TGTGCCAGCAGTTTGACAGGGCAAGCTTTCTTT. The chain couples TRBV6-6 to TRBJ1-1; 7 bases align to TRBD1. Trimming cost V 4 bases and J 9 bases; bases outside gene matches: 2. CDR3 size: 11 residues. Germline-derived CDR1 and CDR2 are MNHNY and SVGAGI (reference sequence).

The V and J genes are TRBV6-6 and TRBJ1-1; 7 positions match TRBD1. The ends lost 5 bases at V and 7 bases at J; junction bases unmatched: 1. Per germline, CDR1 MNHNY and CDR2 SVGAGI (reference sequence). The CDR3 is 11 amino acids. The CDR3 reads CASSRDSEAFF. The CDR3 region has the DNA TGTGCCAGCAGTAGGGACAGTGAAGCTTTCTTT.

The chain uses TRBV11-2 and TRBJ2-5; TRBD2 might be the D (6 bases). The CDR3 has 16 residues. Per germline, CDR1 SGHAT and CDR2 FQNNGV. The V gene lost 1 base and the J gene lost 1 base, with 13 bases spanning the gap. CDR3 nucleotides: TGTGCCAGCAGCTTAGTAGTCGGGGGTATCCAAGAGACCCAGTACTTC. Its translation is CASSLVVGGIQETQYF.

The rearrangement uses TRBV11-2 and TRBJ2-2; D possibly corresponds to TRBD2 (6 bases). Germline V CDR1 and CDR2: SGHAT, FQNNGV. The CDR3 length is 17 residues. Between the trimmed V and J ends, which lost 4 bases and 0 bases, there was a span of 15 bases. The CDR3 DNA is TGTGCCAGCAGCTACCCAAGGGACTTTCCGAACACCGGGGAGCTGTTTTTT. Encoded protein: CASSYPRDFPNTGELFF.

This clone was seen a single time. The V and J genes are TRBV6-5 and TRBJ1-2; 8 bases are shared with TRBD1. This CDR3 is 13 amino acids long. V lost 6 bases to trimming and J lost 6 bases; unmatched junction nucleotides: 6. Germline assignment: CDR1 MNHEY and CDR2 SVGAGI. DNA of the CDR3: TGTGCCAGCAGCGAGACAGGGGTTGATGGCTACACCTTC. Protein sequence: CASSETGVDGYTF.

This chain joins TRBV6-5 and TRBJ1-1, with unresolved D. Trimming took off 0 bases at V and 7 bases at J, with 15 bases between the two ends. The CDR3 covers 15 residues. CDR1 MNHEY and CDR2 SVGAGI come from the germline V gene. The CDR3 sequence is CASSYSVVGRSEAFF. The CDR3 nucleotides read TGTGCCAGCAGTTACTCCGTCGTTGGGAGAAGTGAAGCTTTCTTT.

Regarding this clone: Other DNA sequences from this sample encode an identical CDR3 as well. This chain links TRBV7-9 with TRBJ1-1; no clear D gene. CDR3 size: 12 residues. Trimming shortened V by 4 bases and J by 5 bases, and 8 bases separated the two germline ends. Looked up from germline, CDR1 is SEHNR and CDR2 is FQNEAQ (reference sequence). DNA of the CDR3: TGTGCCAGCAGCTCCGCGGGGACTGAAGCTTTCTTT. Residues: CASSSAGTEAFF.

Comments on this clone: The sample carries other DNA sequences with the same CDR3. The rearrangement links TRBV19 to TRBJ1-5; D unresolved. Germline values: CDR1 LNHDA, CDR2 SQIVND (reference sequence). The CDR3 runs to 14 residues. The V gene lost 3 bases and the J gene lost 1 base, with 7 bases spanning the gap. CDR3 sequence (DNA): TGTGCCAGTAGTATTAGAGACAGCAATCAGCCCCAGCATTTT. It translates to CASSIRDSNQPQHF. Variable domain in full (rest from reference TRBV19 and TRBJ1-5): DGGITQSPKYLFRKEGQNVTLSCEQNLNHDAMYWYRQDPGQGLRLIYYSQIVNDFQKGDIAEGYSVSREKKESFPLTVTSAQKNPTAFYLCASSIRDSNQPQHFGDGTRLSIL.

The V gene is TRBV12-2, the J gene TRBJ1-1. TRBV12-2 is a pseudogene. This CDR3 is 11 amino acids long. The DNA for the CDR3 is TGTGCAAGTTCTAAGACCAATGAAGCTTTCTTT. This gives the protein CASSKTNEAFF.

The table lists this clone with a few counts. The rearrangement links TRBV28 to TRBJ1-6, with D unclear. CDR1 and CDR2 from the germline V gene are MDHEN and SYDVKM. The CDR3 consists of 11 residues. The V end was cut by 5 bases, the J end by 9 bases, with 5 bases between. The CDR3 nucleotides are TGTGCCAGCAGTCCCAGTTCACCCCTCCACTTT. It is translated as CASSPSSPLHF. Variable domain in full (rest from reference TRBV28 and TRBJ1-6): DVKVTQSSRYLVKRTGEKVFLECVQDMDHENMFWYRQDPGLGLRLIYFSYDVKMKEKGDIPEGYSVSREKKERFSLILESASTNQTSMYLCASSPSSPLHFGNGTRLTVT.